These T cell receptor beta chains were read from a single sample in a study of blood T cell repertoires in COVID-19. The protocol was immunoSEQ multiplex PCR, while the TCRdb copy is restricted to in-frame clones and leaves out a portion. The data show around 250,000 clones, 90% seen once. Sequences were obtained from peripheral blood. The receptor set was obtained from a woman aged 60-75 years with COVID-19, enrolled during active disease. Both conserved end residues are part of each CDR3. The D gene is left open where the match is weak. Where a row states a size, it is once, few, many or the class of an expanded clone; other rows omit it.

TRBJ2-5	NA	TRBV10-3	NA	CAIKGGGKETQYF	TGTGCCATCAAGGGGGGAGGGAAGGAGACCCAGTACTTC
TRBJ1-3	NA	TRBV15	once	CATSRGGPSGNTIYF	TGTGCCACCAGCAGAGGGGGCCCCTCTGGAAACACCATATATTTT
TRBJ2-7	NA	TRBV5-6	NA	CASSPGTQYEQYF	TGTGCCAGCAGCCCCGGGACACAGTACGAGCAGTACTTC
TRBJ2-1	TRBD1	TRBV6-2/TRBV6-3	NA	CASSSGTGVIFGEQFF	TGTGCCAGCAGTTCGGGGACAGGGGTTATATTCGGTGAGCAGTTCTTC
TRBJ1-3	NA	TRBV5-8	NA	CASSLDGSSGNTIYF	TGTGCCAGCAGCTTGGACGGGAGCTCTGGAAACACCATATATTTT
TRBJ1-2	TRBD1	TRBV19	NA	CASSVPGQTYDYGYTF	TGTGCCAGTAGTGTCCCGGGACAGACCTACGACTATGGCTACACCTTC
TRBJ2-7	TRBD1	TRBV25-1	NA	CASRDRVYEQYF	TGTGCCAGCCGGGACAGGGTATACGAGCAGTACTTC
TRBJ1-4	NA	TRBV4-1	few	CASSLQASEKLFF	TGCGCCAGCAGCCTCCAAGCATCCGAAAAACTGTTTTTT
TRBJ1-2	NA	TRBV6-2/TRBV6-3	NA	CASSYTPGGYYGYTF	TGTGCCAGCAGTTACACCCCAGGCGGGTACTATGGCTACACCTTC
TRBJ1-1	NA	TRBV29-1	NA	CSVDAQINTEAFF	TGCAGCGTTGATGCACAGATTAACACTGAAGCTTTCTTT
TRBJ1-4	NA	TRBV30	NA	CAWSVRQDEKLFF	TGTGCCTGGAGTGTACGACAGGATGAAAAACTGTTTTTT
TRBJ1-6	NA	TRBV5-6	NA	CASSLASYNSPLHF	TGTGCCAGCAGCTTAGCCTCCTATAATTCACCCCTCCACTTT
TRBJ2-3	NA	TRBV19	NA	CASSIPAGFSSDTQYF	TGTGCCAGTAGTATTCCGGCAGGGTTTAGCTCAGATACGCAGTATTTT
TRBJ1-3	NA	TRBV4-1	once	CASSQDFRNTIYF	TGCGCCAGCAGCCAAGATTTTAGAAACACCATATATTTT
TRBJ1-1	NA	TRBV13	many	CATSEEIEAFF	TGTGCCACGTCGGAGGAGATCGAAGCTTTCTTT
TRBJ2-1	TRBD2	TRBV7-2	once	CASSLLTSGDYYNEQFF	TGTGCCAGCAGCTTATTGACTAGCGGAGATTACTACAATGAGCAGTTCTTC
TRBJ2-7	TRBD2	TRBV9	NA	CASSVDLTGTSRTYEQYF	TGTGCCAGCAGCGTAGATCTAACCGGGACTAGCCGAACCTACGAGCAGTACTTC
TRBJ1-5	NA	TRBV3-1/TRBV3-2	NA	CASSQAYSGIGPQHF	TGTGCCAGCAGCCAAGCTTATTCGGGGATAGGGCCCCAGCATTTT
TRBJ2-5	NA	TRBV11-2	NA	CASRPAADGVRLETQYF	TGTGCCAGCAGACCCGCCGCTGACGGGGTTCGATTGGAGACCCAGTACTTC
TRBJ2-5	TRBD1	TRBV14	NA	CASSQLTGAQETQYF	TGTGCCAGCAGCCAGTTGACAGGGGCGCAAGAGACCCAGTACTTC
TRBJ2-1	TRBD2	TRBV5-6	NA	CASSLVSGVLREQFF	TGTGCCAGCAGCTTGGTTAGCGGGGTCCTTCGGGAGCAGTTCTTC
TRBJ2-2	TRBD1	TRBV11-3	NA	CASSRTGPGELFF	TGTGCCAGCAGCCGGACAGGACCCGGGGAGCTGTTTTTT
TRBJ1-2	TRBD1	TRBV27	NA	CASSSYPGQGTHNYGYTF	TGTGCCAGCAGTTCCTACCCGGGACAGGGGACCCATAACTATGGCTACACCTTC
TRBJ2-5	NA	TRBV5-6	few	CASSLLRKGRSVQETQYF	TGTGCCAGCAGCTTACTCCGGAAGGGGCGTTCAGTCCAAGAGACCCAGTACTTC
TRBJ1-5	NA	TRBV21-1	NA	CASTLNKKGQSSNQPQHF	TGTGCCAGCACCCTGAACAAAAAGGGGCAGTCTAGCAATCAGCCCCAGCATTTT
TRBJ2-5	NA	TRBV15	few	CATSRYPPEGQETQYF	TGTGCCACCAGCAGGTACCCCCCGGAGGGGCAAGAGACCCAGTACTTC
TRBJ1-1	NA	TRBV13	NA	CASSATANTEAFF	TGTGCCAGCAGCGCCACAGCGAACACTGAAGCTTTCTTT